Shown below are 24 T cell receptor beta chains from a single sample sequenced in a study of control samples from healthy donors and cancer patients. Repertoires were generated with immunoSEQ multiplex PCR, while TCRdb's copy carries only in-frame clones and drops some. In the table there are 170,000 or so clones, 85% to 95% of which are singletons. The sequencing input was blood. The source of these receptors is a woman between 18 and 29 years old in good health.

The chain couples TRBV5-6 to TRBJ1-1; no definite D call. This CDR3 spans 13 amino acids. V dropped 2 bases and J dropped 4 bases, with 9 bases sitting between them. Germline loops: CDR1 SGHDT, CDR2 YYEEEE. CDR3 region: CASSLTETTEAFF. CDR3 coding DNA: TGTGCCAGCAGCTTAACAGAAACCACTGAAGCTTTCTTT.

This chain's CDR3 is CASGRGGHNNSPLHF. The CDR3 region has the DNA TGCGCCAGCGGGAGGGGGGGTCATAATAATTCACCCCTCCACTTT. This chain joins TRBV10-2 and TRBJ1-6, with D tentatively TRBD1 (6 bases). V was pared by 8 bases and J by 5 bases, with 16 bases between. The CDR3 loop spans 15 amino acids. Germline V gene sequence: CDR1 WSHSY, CDR2 SAAADI.

This clone was counted a single time. The chain carries TRBV6-5 and TRBJ1-1; 7 bases align to TRBD1. Germline loops: CDR1 MNHEY, CDR2 SVGAGI. This CDR3 comprises 14 residues. The V gene end was trimmed by 4 bases and the J gene end by 11 bases; junction bases not matched to a gene: 13. The CDR3 region has the DNA TGTGCCAGCAGTTCTCTAACAGGGGAGTTGCGGGCTTTCTTT. Its protein is CASSSLTGELRAFF.

V gene TRBV7-9 combines with J gene TRBJ2-1, with D possibly TRBD2 on 6 matching bases. This CDR3 spans 15 amino acids. V was clipped by 8 bases and J by 4 bases, with 18 bases between them. In germline, CDR1 is SEHNR, CDR2 FQNEAQ (reference sequence). The CDR3 loop is CASRGPGLAYNEQFF. The CDR3 DNA reads TGTGCCAGCCGAGGGCCTGGGCTAGCGTACAATGAGCAGTTCTTC.

The genes are TRBV6-5 and TRBJ2-1; tentatively, D is TRBD2 (6 bases). Trimming took off 0 bases at V and 7 bases at J, with 13 bases between the two ends. CDR3 length: 15 amino acids. CDR1 and CDR2 from the germline V gene are MNHEY and SVGAGI. CDR3 DNA: TGTGCCAGCAGTTACTCGAATGGGCGGGGAAATGAGCAGTTCTTC. It translates to CASSYSNGRGNEQFF.

The gene calls are TRBV9 and TRBJ1-3, with 9 bases aligning to TRBD1. The length of the CDR3 is 13 residues. The germline V gene encodes CDR1 SGDLS and CDR2 YYNGEE. V was clipped by 4 bases and J by 7 bases; unmatched bases: 3. CDR3 DNA: TGTGCCAGCAGCCAGGGACAGGGCAACACCATATATTTT. Its protein is CASSQGQGNTIYF.

This rearrangement joins TRBV5-4 to TRBJ2-7; D is ambiguous. Germline V gives CDR1 SGHNT, CDR2 YYREEE (reference sequence). V lost 4 bases to trimming and J lost 0 bases, with 20 bases between them. The CDR3 runs to 17 residues. CDR3 in amino acids: CASSPPRTAVTSYEQYF. In DNA, the CDR3 is TGTGCCAGCAGCCCCCCTCGGACGGCCGTCACCTCCTACGAGCAGTACTTC.

This clone has a handful of counts. As DNA, the CDR3 is TGTGCCAGCTCACCTCTGGGCAAGGGGGGTCAGCCCCAGCATTTT. It is translated as CASSPLGKGGQPQHF. The chain uses TRBV18 and TRBJ1-5, with a weak D call TRBD1 (6 bases). CDR1 and CDR2 (germline): KGHSH, LQKENI. CDR3 length: 15 amino acids. The germline V and J ends were trimmed by 3 bases and 6 bases, with 15 bases remaining between them.

This clone was found once. The rearrangement links TRBV9 to TRBJ1-3; D is uncertain. The germline CDR1 and CDR2 sequences are SGDLS and YYNGEE. Trimming removed 3 bases at V and 1 base at J, with 5 bases between. The CDR3 extends over 13 amino acids. CDR3 nucleotides: TGTGCCAGCAGCGACACATCTGGAAACACCATATATTTT. Protein product: CASSDTSGNTIYF.

The chain's CDR3 is CASSPLAGWSYNEQFF. DNA for the CDR3: TGTGCCAGCTCACCACTAGCGGGATGGTCCTACAATGAGCAGTTCTTC. The rearrangement links TRBV18 to TRBJ2-1; 8 nucleotides line up with TRBD2. With 1 base clipped from V and 1 base from J, the junction kept 3 bases outside the gene matches. The germline gives CDR1 KGHSH, CDR2 LQKENI. The CDR3 extends over 16 amino acids.

This rearrangement joins TRBV5-1 to TRBJ1-1, with D possibly matching TRBD1 (5 bases). With 0 bases removed from V and 4 bases from J, the gap between germline ends came to 13 bases. The V gene's germline CDR1 is SGHRS and CDR2 YFSETQ. The CDR3 runs 15 residues. As DNA, the CDR3 is TGCGCCAGCAGCTTGGGGTCGGGGCTTCCCACTGAAGCTTTCTTT. Translation gives CASSLGSGLPTEAFF.

V gene TRBV4-3 combines with J gene TRBJ2-2, with 7 bases identical to TRBD1. Germline CDR1 LGHNA, CDR2 YSLEER. The V and J ends lost 4 bases and 0 bases, in that order; junction bases with no gene match: 5. The CDR3 is made up of 16 amino acids. Here the CDR3 reads CASSPTGLANTGELFF. CDR3 sequence (DNA): TGCGCCAGCAGCCCGACAGGGCTCGCGAACACCGGGGAGCTGTTTTTT.

In this sample, this clone turned up once. The chain links TRBV5-4 to TRBJ2-1, with 10 nucleotides matching TRBD2. The V and J ends lost 3 bases and 4 bases, in that order; junction bases with no gene match: 4. The V gene's germline CDR1 is SGHNT and CDR2 YYREEE (reference sequence). The CDR3 is made up of 15 amino acids. This CDR3 is CASSSGTSAYNEQFF. The CDR3 bases are TGTGCCAGCAGCTCCGGGACTAGCGCATACAATGAGCAGTTCTTC.

The chain joins TRBV9 to TRBJ2-1, with 9 positions matching TRBD2. V shed 7 bases, J shed 4 bases, and the junction held 9 bases outside the gene matches. Germline CDR1 is SGDLS and CDR2 is YYNGEE. This CDR3 has 15 residues. CDR3 DNA sequence: TGTGCCAGCTCCAAAGCGGGGGGCACGTACAATGAGCAGTTCTTC. Translating gives CASSKAGGTYNEQFF.

Worth noting for this clone: In the same sample, other DNA sequences code for this CDR3. The chain joins TRBV7-2 to TRBJ2-2; D perhaps matches TRBD2 (7 bases). The length of the CDR3 is 15 residues. V was shortened by 0 bases and J by 3 bases, with 8 bases between the two germline ends. The germline CDR1 and CDR2 sequences are SGHTA and FQGNSA. CDR3 nucleotides: TGTGCCAGCAGCTTAGCAGGGGGGGACACCGGGGAGCTGTTTTTT. Its protein is CASSLAGGDTGELFF.

This clone was found once. The chain has TRBV19 and TRBJ1-4; D unresolved. The V end lost 3 bases, the J end lost 6 bases, and 8 bases lay between the germline ends. This CDR3 spans 13 amino acids. Germline V gene data show CDR1 as LNHDA and CDR2 as SQIVND (reference sequence). CDR3 nucleotides: TGTGCCAGTAGTATCGTTAGGCATGAAAAACTGTTTTTT. It translates to CASSIVRHEKLFF.

This chain connects TRBV10-3 to TRBJ1-1; 9 nucleotides match TRBD1. V dropped 3 bases and J dropped 1; count of bases not matched to a gene: 3. The CDR3 is 15 residues long. CDR1 and CDR2 from the germline V gene are ENHRY and SYGVKD. The DNA of the CDR3 is TGTGCCATCAGTGACCAGGGACAGGGGAACACTGAAGCTTTCTTT. Amino acids: CAISDQGQGNTEAFF.

The table lists this clone with a count of one. The chain has TRBV11-2 and TRBJ2-1, with 7 bases that match TRBD1. CDR3 length equals 12 residues. CDR1 is SGHAT and CDR2 is FQNNGV in the germline V gene. Unmatched junction bases numbered 1, after V lost 4 bases and J lost 7 bases. Written as DNA, the CDR3 is TGTGCCAGCAGCTCGACAGGGAATGAGCAGTTCTTC. This codes for CASSSTGNEQFF.

V and J are TRBV6-2 or TRBV6-3 and TRBJ2-5; no reliable D call. CDR1 is MNHEY and CDR2 is SVGEGT in the germline V gene. The length of the CDR3 is 14 residues. With 4 bases removed from V and 5 bases from J, the gap between germline ends came to 14 bases. The CDR3 coding sequence is TGTGCCAGCAGTTCTCCTCCTATGGAGGAGACCCAGTACTTC. As protein: CASSSPPMEETQYF.

The chain combines TRBV7-9 with TRBJ1-1; possible D gene TRBD1, 6 bases. Trimming left V 1 base short and J 4 bases short, with 13 bases between. Germline-derived CDR1 and CDR2 are SEHNR and FQNEAQ (reference sequence). This CDR3 is 15 amino acids long. CDR3 nucleotides: TGTGCCAGCAGCTTAGGGGGGGCTGGCGTCACTGAAGCTTTCTTT. Translating gives CASSLGGAGVTEAFF. Drawing the rest from reference TRBV7-9 and TRBJ1-1, the complete variable domain is DTGVSQNPRHKITKRGQNVTFRCDPISEHNRLYWYRQTLGQGPEFLTYFQNEAQLEKSRLLSDRFSAERPKGSFSTLEIQRTEQGDSAMYLCASSLGGAGVTEAFFGQGTRLTVV.

The chain links TRBV12-5 to TRBJ1-2; weak D call: TRBD1 (5 bases). This CDR3 is 14 amino acids long. CDR1 and CDR2 from the germline V gene are LGHNT and FRNRAP. V was cut by 2 bases and J by 6 bases, with 13 bases left in between. CDR3 region: CASGLKIGVNGYTF. In DNA form, the CDR3 reads TGTGCTAGTGGTTTGAAAATAGGGGTTAATGGCTACACCTTC.

The chain has TRBV19 and TRBJ2-3, with D possibly matching TRBD1 (5 bases). The CDR3 extends over 16 amino acids. The V end was cut by 5 bases, the J end by 5 bases, with 20 bases between. Germline V lookup: CDR1 LNHDA, CDR2 SQIVND (reference sequence). The DNA of the CDR3 is TGTGCCAGTAGTCATCCCGACAGCGCGCTAATAGATACGCAGTATTTT. It encodes CASSHPDSALIDTQYF. Supplemented by reference TRBV19 and TRBJ2-3, the full variable domain reads DGGITQSPKYLFRKEGQNVTLSCEQNLNHDAMYWYRQDPGQGLRLIYYSQIVNDFQKGDIAEGYSVSREKKESFPLTVTSAQKNPTAFYLCASSHPDSALIDTQYFGPGTRLTVL.

The chain employs TRBV4-2 and TRBJ1-6; D remains unclear. Germline assignment: CDR1 LGHNA and CDR2 YNFKEQ. The CDR3 spans 15 residues. Trimming cost V 2 bases and J 9 bases, with 14 bases left between them. The DNA for the CDR3 is TGTGCCAGCAGCCAACTTGACCCCCCGGGTTCACCCCTCCACTTT. Translating gives CASSQLDPPGSPLHF.

This rearrangement joins TRBV2 to TRBJ1-5, with TRBD1 as a possible D gene (5 bases). CDR3 size: 15 residues. Germline V gene lookup returns CDR1 SNHLY and CDR2 FYNNEI. The ends were cut back, 1 base at V and 6 bases at J, with 13 bases in the middle. This CDR3 is CASSEVEGRLQPQHF. CDR3 nucleotides: TGTGCCAGCAGTGAAGTTGAGGGGAGGCTTCAGCCCCAGCATTTT. The whole variable domain, remainder taken from reference TRBV2 and TRBJ1-5, is EPEVTQTPSHQVTQMGQEVILRCVPISNHLYFYWYRQILGQKVEFLVSFYNNEISEKSEIFDDQFSVERPDGSNFTLKIRSTKLEDSAMYFCASSEVEGRLQPQHFGDGTRLSIL.